This T cell receptor beta chain emerged from a study of cytomegalovirus exposure and HLA in healthy donors. Amplification used 60 Vbeta primers and 13 Jbeta primers. Using immunoSEQ multiplex PCR, the repertoire was profiled, and TCRdb retains in-frame clones only, with some absent. The table records 150,000 to 200,000 clones, roughly 87% of them present only once. Comments on this clone: No antigen is known for it.

Though nominally healthy at sampling, donors likely had unrecorded immune exposures. Findings of the study overall: Altogether, 160 or so TCR beta chains were recorded as cytomegalovirus-associated.

The clonotype was recovered from a girl under three years old in good health and CMV-seronegative. Specimen: PBMCs.

The CDR3 sequence is CASSTRFAGGPTGELFF. In DNA form, the CDR3 reads TGTGCCAGCAGCACCCGGTTCGCGGGAGGGCCCACCGGGGAGCTGTTTTTT. The chain links TRBV9 to TRBJ2-2; 9 bases fit TRBD2. The junction had 11 bases not matched to a gene; V was cut back by 4 bases and J by 4 bases. The CDR3 covers 17 residues. Germline CDR1 SGDLS, CDR2 YYNGEE.